The 30 T cell receptor beta chains below all came from one sample that was sequenced in a study of T cells after yellow fever vaccination. TCRdb processed the 5' RACE reads anew with MiXCR; each CDR3 protein has one entry. The table shows almost 600,000 distinct CDR3 sequences, with approximately 13% occurring only once. The sequencing here drew on PBMCs, taken on the day of the yellow fever booster vaccination. These receptors were collected from a man under 40 who received the YFV17D yellow fever vaccine.

CDR3 region: CASGTGTLSYGYTF. The CDR3 DNA reads as TGTGCCAGCGGAACGGGGACGCTATCCTATGGCTACACCTTC. The V call is TRBV5-6, the J call TRBJ1-2; a possible D gene is TRBD1 (5 bases). V gave up 7 bases and J gave up 4 bases, with 17 bases separating them. This CDR3 is 14 amino acids long. Germline assignment: CDR1 SGHDT and CDR2 YYEEEE.

The V gene is TRBV4-3, the J gene TRBJ2-2; 10 bases fit TRBD2. CDR1 LGHNA and CDR2 YSLEER come from the germline V gene. The length of the CDR3 is 19 residues. The V and J ends lost 8 bases and 5 bases, in that order; junction bases with no gene match: 20. This CDR3 reads CASSTQQSGRAFSTGELFF. As DNA, the CDR3 is TGCGCCAGCTCAACCCAACAAAGCGGGAGGGCCTTTTCTACCGGGGAGCTGTTTTTT.

A few counts support this clonotype. The gene calls are TRBV5-5 and TRBJ2-2; D gene ambiguous. The CDR3 sequence is 13 residues long. Germline CDR1 SGHKS, CDR2 YYEKEE (reference sequence). Trimming cost V 3 bases and J 3 bases, with 6 bases left between them. For the CDR3, the DNA is TGTGCCAGCAGCTCGATCGACACCGGGGAGCTGTTTTTT. This codes for CASSSIDTGELFF. Full variable domain (rest looked up from reference TRBV5-5 and TRBJ2-2): DAGVTQSPTHLIKTRGQQVTLRCSPISGHKSVSWYQQVLGQGPQFIFQYYEKEERGRGNFPDRFSARQFPNYSSELNVNALLLGDSALYLCASSSIDTGELFFGEGSRLTVL.

The genes are TRBV9 and TRBJ2-7; D is perhaps TRBD1 (5 bases). CDR1 is SGDLS, CDR2 YYNGEE, per germline. The V end was cut by 3 bases, the J end by 7 bases, with 14 bases between. The CDR3 runs 13 residues. In DNA, the CDR3 is TGTGCCAGCAGCGACGCCCCAAGGGGAGAGCAGTACTTC. Translating gives CASSDAPRGEQYF.

This rearrangement joins TRBV7-2 to TRBJ1-2; D gene uncertain. The V end was cut by 1 base, the J end by 4 bases, with 4 bases between. Germline CDR1 is SGHTA and CDR2 is FQGNSA. The CDR3 is 12 residues long. The CDR3 DNA follows: TGTGCCAGCAGCTTAGTGTCCTATGGCTACACCTTC. Its translation: CASSLVSYGYTF. Full variable domain (outside the CDR3, taken from reference TRBV7-2 and TRBJ1-2): GAGVSQSPSNKVTEKGKDVELRCDPISGHTALYWYRQSLGQGLEFLIYFQGNSAPDKSGLPSDRFSAERTGGSVSTLTIQRTQQEDSAVYLCASSLVSYGYTFGSGTRLTVV.

This clonotype was picked up many times. This chain links TRBV20-1 with TRBJ2-4; the D is unclear. With 1 base removed from V and 0 bases from J, the gap between germline ends came to 10 bases. The CDR3 loop spans 15 amino acids. Germline lookup yields CDR1 DFQATT and CDR2 SNEGSKA (reference sequence). CDR3 nucleotide sequence: TGCAGTGCTAGAGTCGGCGAGCTAGCCAAAAACATTCAGTACTTC. Protein sequence: CSARVGELAKNIQYF.

The sample holds a few counts of this clonotype. CDR3 protein: CASSIPHSSRGETQYF. DNA for the CDR3: TGTGCCAGTAGTATACCTCACTCCTCCCGGGGAGAGACCCAGTACTTC. The chain employs TRBV19 and TRBJ2-5; tentatively, D is TRBD2 (5 bases). The CDR3 is 16 amino acids. V was cut by 2 bases and J by 4 bases, with 17 bases left in between. From germline, CDR1 is LNHDA and CDR2 SQIVND (reference sequence).

This clonotype was recorded a few times. V gene TRBV4-3 combines with J gene TRBJ1-1, with D uncertain. Trimming stripped 1 base from V and 0 bases from J, with 12 bases between. The germline gives CDR1 LGHNA, CDR2 YSLEER. The CDR3 has 16 residues. The DNA for the CDR3 is TGCGCCAGCAGCCAAGCATCCGTGGGCCTGAACACTGAAGCTTTCTTT. The encoded protein is CASSQASVGLNTEAFF.

The chain recombines TRBV29-1 with TRBJ2-7; either TRBD1 or TRBD2 may supply D (6 bases each). Trimming pared 4 bases from V and 3 bases from J, leaving 13 bases between. The germline gives CDR1 SQVTM, CDR2 ANQGSEA. The CDR3 is made up of 13 amino acids. Here the CDR3 DNA reads TGCAGCGTTGTAACAGGGCGGGACTACGAGCAGTACTTC. Translated: CSVVTGRDYEQYF.

The chain employs TRBV5-1 and TRBJ2-3; the D gene is possibly TRBD2 (5 bases). Germline V lookup: CDR1 SGHRS, CDR2 YFSETQ. Between the trimmed V and J ends, which lost 1 base and 1 base, there was a span of 16 bases. This CDR3 region has 17 residues. CDR3 in amino acids: CASSLRSGEMGTDTQYF. As DNA, the CDR3 is TGCGCCAGCAGCTTGCGGTCTGGGGAGATGGGCACAGATACGCAGTATTTT.

The chain recombines TRBV11-2 with TRBJ2-1; 10 bases are a match to TRBD2. Germline lookup yields CDR1 SGHAT and CDR2 FQNNGV. The CDR3 runs 17 residues. The ends lost 5 bases at V and 2 bases at J; junction bases unmatched: 9. The DNA for the CDR3 is TGTGCCAGCAGCCAGCCAGCGGGAGGGGGGACCTACAATGAGCAGTTCTTC. Its translation: CASSQPAGGGTYNEQFF.

The rearrangement uses TRBV5-6 and TRBJ2-5; 9 positions match TRBD1. Germline CDR1 SGHDT, CDR2 YYEEEE. V was pared by 6 bases and J by 4 bases, with 7 bases of the junction left unmatched. CDR3 length: 14 amino acids. The CDR3 DNA is TGTGCCAGCACCGAACAGGGGGCCCGAGAGACCCAGTACTTC. Amino acids: CASTEQGARETQYF.

V gene TRBV5-5 combines with J gene TRBJ1-2; D is possibly TRBD1 (5 bases). Germline V CDR1 and CDR2: SGHKS, YYEKEE (reference sequence). The V end lost 2 bases, the J end lost 5 bases, and 13 bases lay between the germline ends. CDR3 size: 14 residues. CDR3 residues: CASSLGVGSYGYTF. As DNA, the CDR3 is TGTGCCAGCAGCTTAGGGGTCGGATCATATGGCTACACCTTC. Supplemented by reference TRBV5-5 and TRBJ1-2, the full variable domain reads DAGVTQSPTHLIKTRGQQVTLRCSPISGHKSVSWYQQVLGQGPQFIFQYYEKEERGRGNFPDRFSARQFPNYSSELNVNALLLGDSALYLCASSLGVGSYGYTFGSGTRLTVV.

This clonotype was seen a handful of times. The J gene is TRBJ1-5, the V gene TRBV5-6; no clear D gene. V was pared by 0 bases and J by 0 bases, with 4 bases between. The CDR3 spans 14 residues. Germline-derived CDR1 and CDR2 are SGHDT and YYEEEE. Here the CDR3 reads CASSLALSNQPQHF. In nucleotides, the CDR3 is TGTGCCAGCAGCTTGGCCCTTAGCAATCAGCCCCAGCATTTT.

The CDR3: CSPMPGTTDTQYF. CDR3 DNA: TGCAGCCCTATGCCTGGAACCACAGATACGCAGTATTTT. This sequence joins TRBV20-1 and TRBJ2-3; D remains ambiguous. The CDR3 is made up of 13 amino acids. Germline V gives CDR1 DFQATT, CDR2 SNEGSKA (reference sequence).

The CDR3 is CASSPHLTAEGQETQYF. The DNA for the CDR3 is TGTGCCAGCAGCCCCCACTTGACGGCGGAGGGACAAGAGACCCAGTACTTC. The chain is built from TRBV9 and TRBJ2-5, with D possibly being TRBD2 (6 bases). Between the trimmed V and J ends, which lost 4 bases and 2 bases, there was a span of 21 bases. Germline CDR1 reads SGDLS; CDR2 reads YYNGEE. This CDR3 region has 17 residues.

The rearrangement links TRBV28 to TRBJ2-4; D is perhaps TRBD1 or TRBD2 (7 bases each). CDR3 length: 16 residues. Trimming stripped 5 bases from V and 0 bases from J, with 14 bases between. Per germline, CDR1 MDHEN and CDR2 SYDVKM. In DNA form, the CDR3 reads TGTGCCAGCAGTCCAACAGGGGAGGGAGCCAAAAACATTCAGTACTTC. Translating gives CASSPTGEGAKNIQYF.

V and J are TRBV18 and TRBJ2-1, with 7 bases that match TRBD2. V shed 3 bases, J shed 9 bases, and the junction held 8 bases outside the gene matches. The length of the CDR3 is 14 residues. Looked up from germline, CDR1 is KGHSH and CDR2 is LQKENI. The CDR3 DNA reads as TGTGCCAGCTCACCCCCGACTAGCTACGGTGAGCAGTTCTTC. Translating it yields CASSPPTSYGEQFF. The full variable domain, its missing parts supplied by reference TRBV18 and TRBJ2-1, is NAGVMQNPRHLVRRRGQEARLRCSPMKGHSHVYWYRQLPEEGLKFMVYLQKENIIDESGMPKERFSAEFPKEGPSILRIQQVVRGDSAAYFCASSPPTSYGEQFFGPGTRLTVL.

In this sample, this clonotype turned up a few times. The J gene is TRBJ2-7, the V gene TRBV12-3 or TRBV12-4; tentative D call: TRBD2 (6 bases). Trimming stripped 5 bases from V and 7 bases from J, with 18 bases between. The CDR3 length is 14 residues. This chain's CDR3 is CASSPVSSAKEQYF. The DNA for the CDR3 is TGTGCCAGCAGTCCCGTATCTAGCGCTAAGGAGCAGTACTTC.

The rearrangement uses TRBV5-1 and TRBJ2-2; no reliable D call. The germline V gene encodes CDR1 SGHRS and CDR2 YFSETQ. The V end was cut by 0 bases, the J end by 1 base, with 10 bases between. This CDR3 contains 16 residues. CDR3 DNA: TGCGCCAGCAGCTTGGAGTTATCGGGGAACACCGGGGAGCTGTTTTTT. Encoded protein: CASSLELSGNTGELFF.

Concerning this clonotype itself: An end of the junction differs from the germline gene, which may be a read error. The J gene is TRBJ2-1, the V gene TRBV6-8; 10 positions match TRBD2. The CDR3 spans 12 residues. Germline CDR1 MNHGY, CDR2 SAAAGT. The CDR3 coding sequence is TGTGCCAGCAGTTACGTGTCTAGCGGGAGACCCTTC. Translation gives CASSYVSSGRPF.

This sequence joins TRBV29-1 and TRBJ2-7; 8 bases are a match to TRBD2. With 6 bases clipped from V and 2 bases from J, the junction kept 9 bases outside the gene matches. The CDR3 runs 14 residues. The germline CDR1 and CDR2 sequences are SQVTM and ANQGSEA. CDR3 coding DNA: TGCAGCGTCACACGGGGAGCGGGAGCCTACGAGCAGTACTTC. Translating it yields CSVTRGAGAYEQYF.

This clonotype was detected only a few times. The chain combines TRBV7-8 with TRBJ2-7; the D gene is possibly TRBD2 (5 bases). Germline lookup yields CDR1 SGHVS and CDR2 FQNEAQ. The V end was cut by 5 bases, the J end by 1 base, with 12 bases between. The CDR3 length is 14 residues. The CDR3 loop is CASSTNGDSYEQYF. The DNA for the CDR3 is TGTGCCAGCAGCACAAACGGGGATTCCTACGAGCAGTACTTC.

The V call is TRBV10-3, the J call TRBJ2-1; D is perhaps TRBD2 (6 bases). Germline V CDR1 and CDR2: ENHRY, SYGVKD. CDR3 size: 15 residues. V lost 0 bases, J lost 8 bases, and 14 bases lay in between. The CDR3 bases are TGTGCCATCAGTGAGTCGCCGGGGGTCGGCGATGAGCAGTTCTTC. Its protein product is CAISESPGVGDEQFF.

This chain links TRBV7-9 with TRBJ2-7, with 7 bases matching TRBD1. Germline loops: CDR1 SEHNR, CDR2 FQNEAQ (reference sequence). V lost 5 bases and J lost 6; bases outside the gene matches: 7. The CDR3 loop spans 13 amino acids. CDR3 sequence reads: CASSQGTVGEQYF. The CDR3 bases are TGTGCCAGCAGCCAGGGGACAGTTGGCGAGCAGTACTTC.

The chain recombines TRBV6-1 with TRBJ1-6; D not certain. Trimming took off 6 bases at V and 9 bases at J, with 15 bases between the two ends. CDR3 length: 14 amino acids. Germline V gives CDR1 MNHNS, CDR2 SASEGT. CDR3 DNA: TGTGCCAGCAGCCCCGGGCGAGGTGCTTCACCCCTCCACTTT. Protein sequence: CASSPGRGASPLHF.

J is TRBJ2-7 and V is TRBV5-1, with 7 bases lining up with TRBD2. The J call may be in error: the DNA end matches TRBJ2-1 better. CDR3 size: 14 residues. Germline V gives CDR1 SGHRS, CDR2 YFSETQ. The CDR3 region has the DNA TGCGCCAGCAGCCCCGGGACTACCGATGGGGAGCAGTTCTTC. Translating gives CASSPGTTDGEQFF.

V is TRBV20-1 and J is TRBJ2-7, with 10 bases lining up with TRBD1. Germline V lookup: CDR1 DFQATT, CDR2 SNEGSKA (reference sequence). This CDR3 comprises 13 residues. Unmatched junction bases numbered 6, after V lost 4 bases and J lost 6 bases. CDR3 nucleotides: TGCAGTGCTAACCGGGACAGGGGTGGCGAGCAGTACTTC. The encoded protein is CSANRDRGGEQYF.

As for this clonotype: At one of its ends the junction is not consistent with the germline gene, which may arise from a read error. V and J are TRBV7-7 and TRBJ2-5, with 7 positions matching TRBD2. This CDR3 is 15 amino acids long. Germline CDR1 reads SSHAT; CDR2 reads FNYEAQ (reference sequence). This CDR3 is CASSLGGLVGETQYF. The CDR3 DNA reads TGTGCTAGCAGCTTAGGCGGACTAGTGGGAGAGACCCAGTACTTC.

There are many counts of this clonotype. This chain uses TRBV20-1 with TRBJ1-2; no clear D gene. From germline, CDR1 is DFQATT and CDR2 SNEGSKA (reference sequence). Trimming removed 6 bases from V and 2 bases from J, with 10 bases in between. The CDR3 is made up of 12 amino acids. DNA of the CDR3: TGCAGTGCCCGGCAAAGCAACTATGGCTACACCTTC. Amino acids: CSARQSNYGYTF.